The 9 T cell receptor beta chains below were found in one sample sequenced in a study of early T cells in non-severe SARS-CoV-2 infection. A single record per CDR3 protein comes from TCRdb applying MiXCR to the 5' RACE reads. The sample lists about 80,000 distinct CDR3 sequences, around 10% occurring once. Input material: whole blood. The receptors were gathered from an adult who was a healthcare worker with PCR-confirmed SARS-CoV-2 infection or an uninfected control (not recorded which).

This clonotype was seen a handful of times. The chain couples TRBV20-1 to TRBJ2-3, with 10 bases fitting TRBD1. V shed 6 bases and J 2 bases; nucleotides not matched to a gene: 5. From germline, CDR1 is DFQATT and CDR2 SNEGSKA (reference sequence). There are 14 residues in the CDR3. CDR3 sequence reads: CSARDRGYTDTQYF. In nucleotides, the CDR3 is TGCAGTGCGAGGGACAGGGGATACACAGATACGCAGTATTTT.

The rearrangement joins TRBV7-9 to TRBJ2-1; TRBD2 matches 9 bases. V was clipped by 1 base and J by 4 bases; unmatched bases: 2. CDR1 is SEHNR and CDR2 is FQNEAQ in the germline V gene (reference sequence). CDR3 size: 15 residues. CDR3 region: CASSLGRGGYNEQFF. The DNA of the CDR3 is TGTGCCAGCAGCTTAGGGCGGGGGGGATACAATGAGCAGTTCTTC. The variable domain in full, completed from reference TRBV7-9 and TRBJ2-1, reads DTGVSQNPRHKITKRGQNVTFRCDPISEHNRLYWYRQTLGQGPEFLTYFQNEAQLEKSRLLSDRFSAERPKGSFSTLEIQRTEQGDSAMYLCASSLGRGGYNEQFFGPGTRLTVL.

This clonotype was counted a few times. The rearrangement uses TRBV11-2 and TRBJ2-2; D may correspond to TRBD1 or TRBD2 (5 bases each). The V gene lost 5 bases and the J gene lost 1 base, with 14 bases spanning the gap. This CDR3 spans 16 amino acids. CDR1 and CDR2 (germline): SGHAT, FQNNGV. The CDR3, as DNA: TGTGCCAGCAGCCTTACCGGGGCCATGAACACCGGGGAGCTGTTTTTT. It yields the protein CASSLTGAMNTGELFF.

This clonotype came up many times. V usage is TRBV20-1 and J usage is TRBJ1-2; 9 bases are a match to TRBD1. CDR3 length: 15 amino acids. The J segment lost 3 bases and the V segment lost 3 bases, leaving 8 bases of the junction unmatched. Germline assignment: CDR1 DFQATT and CDR2 SNEGSKA (reference sequence). CDR3 region: CSASDTGGDDYGYTF. CDR3 coding DNA: TGCAGTGCTAGCGACACAGGGGGCGATGACTATGGCTACACCTTC.

This clonotype was counted ten times or more. The CDR3 loop is CASAPTFGTGGEETQYF. As DNA, the CDR3 is TGTGCTAGTGCCCCGACTTTCGGGACAGGGGGCGAAGAGACCCAGTACTTC. V gene TRBV12-5 combines with J gene TRBJ2-5; 12 nucleotides agree with TRBD1. CDR1 is LGHNT and CDR2 is FRNRAP in the germline V gene. CDR3 length: 17 amino acids. V was pared by 7 bases and J by 3 bases, with 12 bases of the junction left unmatched.

The CDR3 coding sequence is TGCAGTGCTAGTTTCTCAAATGGGATCTACGAGCAGTACTTC. Its translation is CSASFSNGIYEQYF. This chain links TRBV20-1 with TRBJ2-7, with no clear D. Trimming removed 3 bases at V and 3 bases at J, with 15 bases between. Germline V gene sequence: CDR1 DFQATT, CDR2 SNEGSKA (reference sequence). This CDR3 is 14 amino acids long.

The gene calls are TRBV3-1 and TRBJ2-7; no reliable D call. Germline loops: CDR1 LGHDT, CDR2 YNNKEL (reference sequence). V was cut by 4 bases and J by 6 bases, with 10 bases left in between. CDR3 size: 12 residues. As DNA, the CDR3 is TGTGCCAGCAGCCCTTTTGGTGGCGAGCAGTACTTC. Amino acids: CASSPFGGEQYF.

A remark on this clonotype: This may be a read error, as it is one base from a much larger clone. The genes are TRBV3-1 and TRBJ1-2; 8 bases match TRBD1. Germline V CDR1 and CDR2: LGHDT, YNNKEL (reference sequence). The J segment lost 2 bases and the V segment lost 6 bases, leaving 14 bases of the junction unmatched. The CDR3 covers 17 residues. Written as DNA, the CDR3 is TGTGCCAGCAGTCAGGCATTAGGACAGGGAAGAAACTATGGCTACACCTTC. Translated: CASSQALGQGRNYGYTF.

This clonotype was seen a few times. The CDR3 region has the DNA TGTGCCAGCAGCCCGGACAACTATGGCTACACCTTC. This sequence encodes CASSPDNYGYTF. V and J are TRBV28 and TRBJ1-2, with D uncertain. V gave up 6 bases and J gave up 2 bases, with 7 bases separating them. In germline, CDR1 is MDHEN, CDR2 SYDVKM. The CDR3 has 12 amino acids.